Following are 8 T cell receptor beta chains from one sample sequenced in a study of cytomegalovirus exposure and HLA in healthy donors. In the PCR, 60 Vbeta and 13 Jbeta primers were used. Some clones are missing from TCRdb's copy, which holds only in-frame ones; the method was immunoSEQ multiplex PCR. Seen in this sample are 150,000 or so clones; the ten most common clones hold over 1%. Sequencing used PBMCs. Receptors were obtained from a woman aged 60 to 75 in good health and CMV-seronegative.

The V gene is TRBV7-9, the J gene TRBJ2-2, with 9 bases aligning to TRBD1. CDR1 and CDR2 from the germline V gene are SEHNR and FQNEAQ (reference sequence). J gave up 4 bases and V 5 bases, and 8 bases lay outside the gene matches. CDR3 size: 16 residues. The CDR3 is CASSDHRGQGTGELFF. The CDR3 bases are TGTGCCAGCAGCGACCACAGGGGGCAGGGCACCGGGGAGCTGTTTTTT. Full variable domain (rest looked up from reference TRBV7-9 and TRBJ2-2): DTGVSQNPRHKITKRGQNVTFRCDPISEHNRLYWYRQTLGQGPEFLTYFQNEAQLEKSRLLSDRFSAERPKGSFSTLEIQRTEQGDSAMYLCASSDHRGQGTGELFFGEGSRLTVL.

As regards this clone: One junction end does not reproduce the germline sequence, and a read error may be involved. The chain is built from TRBV2 and TRBJ2-7; 9 bases match TRBD1. The germline CDR1 and CDR2 sequences are SNHLY and FYNNEI. This CDR3 has 16 residues. The CDR3 DNA reads as TGCGCCAGCTGGTATTTCGGGACAGGGACAACCTACGAGCAGTACTTC. Residues: CASWYFGTGTTYEQYF.

The chain is built from TRBV18 and TRBJ1-1; D remains ambiguous. Germline CDR1 and CDR2: KGHSH and LQKENI. Trimming removed 3 bases at V and 3 bases at J, with 11 bases between. CDR3 length: 14 residues. The CDR3 spells CASSPTTRDTEAFF. CDR3 in DNA: TGTGCCAGCTCACCTACAACTCGGGACACTGAAGCTTTCTTT.

This chain uses TRBV19 with TRBJ1-2; TRBD1 matches 9 bases. Germline-derived CDR1 and CDR2 are LNHDA and SQIVND (reference sequence). Trimming removed 5 bases from V and 3 bases from J; junction bases left unmatched: 7. There are 15 residues in the CDR3. The CDR3 region has the DNA TGTGCCAGTAGTTCCCCGGGACAGGGCTACTATGGCTACACCTTC. Translating it yields CASSSPGQGYYGYTF.

The chain couples TRBV5-6 to TRBJ2-6; unclear D gene. The germline gives CDR1 SGHDT, CDR2 YYEEEE. This CDR3 comprises 13 residues. V lost 4 bases and J 0 bases, leaving 2 bases between the germline ends. The CDR3, as DNA: TGTGCCAGCAGCCGCTCTGGGGCCAACGTCCTGACTTTC. Translation: CASSRSGANVLTF.

The V gene is TRBV27, the J gene TRBJ2-1, with TRBD2 matching over 9 bases. The CDR3 is 15 amino acids. V trimming: 3 bases; J trimming: 0 bases; junction bases outside the gene matches: 0. Germline V gene sequence: CDR1 MNHEY, CDR2 SMNVEV (reference sequence). The CDR3 DNA is TGTGCCAGCAGTTTTAGCGGGAGCTCCTACAATGAGCAGTTCTTC. The encoded protein is CASSFSGSSYNEQFF.

V gene TRBV2 combines with J gene TRBJ1-2; 9 bases match TRBD1. The germline gives CDR1 SNHLY, CDR2 FYNNEI. The CDR3 length is 16 residues. V was pared by 5 bases and J by 8 bases, with 15 bases of the junction left unmatched. The DNA of the CDR3 is TGTGCCAGCAGTACGCAGAGCCCGGGACAGGGATTCGGCTACACCTTC. It codes for CASSTQSPGQGFGYTF.

This chain joins TRBV5-1 and TRBJ1-1; 7 bases map to TRBD1. The CDR3 runs 15 residues. The junction had 3 bases not matched to a gene; V was cut back by 0 bases and J by 1 base. CDR1 is SGHRS, CDR2 YFSETQ, per germline. In nucleotides, the CDR3 is TGCGCCAGCAGCTTGGCAGGGGGACGGAACACTGAAGCTTTCTTT. Encoded protein: CASSLAGGRNTEAFF. The full variable domain, its missing parts supplied by reference TRBV5-1 and TRBJ1-1, is KAGVTQTPRYLIKTRGQQVTLSCSPISGHRSVSWYQQTPGQGLQFLFEYFSETQRNKGNFPGRFSGRQFSNSRSEMNVSTLELGDSALYLCASSLAGGRNTEAFFGQGTRLTVV.